What follows is one TCR beta chain and its context. This sample was taken from a study of PD-1 blockade in mismatch repair-deficient tumors. Sequencing used immunoSEQ multiplex PCR; TCRdb keeps in-frame clones, though not all of them. The sample lists tens of thousands of clones, roughly 80% seen once, with approximately 22% in the top ten. This CDR3 is 15 amino acids long. Germline CDR1 and CDR2: SGHVS and FNYEAQ. V dropped 4 bases and J dropped 1 base, with 12 bases sitting between them. The TCR was taken from an adult with mismatch repair-deficient cancer. Specimen: peripheral blood, collected 4 weeks after starting pembrolizumab. J is TRBJ2-3 and V is TRBV7-6; a possible D gene is TRBD1 (7 bases). The CDR3 DNA reads TGTGCCAGCAGCTGGAGGGACAGCCGCACAGATACGCAGTATTTT. Residues: CASSWRDSRTDTQYF.